This TCR beta chain was sequenced for a study of T cells in localized non-small cell lung cancer. The table came from immunoSEQ multiplex PCR; TCRdb's copy has only in-frame clones and leaves some out. The data contain approximately 4,400 clones, approximately 40% of them singletons. In this sample, this clone turned up a few times. At one of its ends the junction is not consistent with the germline gene, which may arise from a read error. This sequence was found in a woman aged 35-70 years with stage I lung adenocarcinoma. The sequencing here drew on lung tumor tissue, taken before any cancer treatment.

The CDR3 DNA follows: TGTGCCATCAGTGCAACTAGCGGGCGATCCTACGAGCAGTACTTC. Amino acids: CAISATSGRSYEQYF. This chain links TRBV6-4 with TRBJ2-7, with 9 bases fitting TRBD2. CDR3 length: 15 amino acids. CDR1 is MRHNA and CDR2 is SNTAGT in the germline V gene.